Detailed here is one T cell receptor (beta chain). Its specificity is not known. This entry is derived from a study of T cells in localized non-small cell lung cancer. The table came from immunoSEQ multiplex PCR; TCRdb's copy has only in-frame clones and leaves some out. This sample carries about 25,000 clones, about 88% of them seen once, and the ten largest clones take 14%. Germline V lookup: CDR1 LNHDA, CDR2 SQIVND (reference sequence). Trimming cost V 5 bases and J 5 bases; bases outside gene matches: 9. CDR3 length: 15 residues. Study results and caveats: A single tumor region was sequenced, leaving heterogeneity possible. Greater blood T cell density accompanied longer overall survival. Uninvolved adjacent lung showed the highest T cell clonality, exceeding tumor. In adjacent lung appeared a median 57 of the top 100 tumor clones.

Sequences were derived from peripheral blood, sampled before any cancer treatment. The receptor comes from a female donor at least 60 years old with stage I lung adenocarcinoma. The chain carries TRBV19 and TRBJ2-1; 7 bases match TRBD1. The CDR3 loop is CASSYSGQAHNEQFF. The CDR3 DNA reads as TGTGCCAGTAGTTATTCCGGACAGGCCCACAATGAGCAGTTCTTC.